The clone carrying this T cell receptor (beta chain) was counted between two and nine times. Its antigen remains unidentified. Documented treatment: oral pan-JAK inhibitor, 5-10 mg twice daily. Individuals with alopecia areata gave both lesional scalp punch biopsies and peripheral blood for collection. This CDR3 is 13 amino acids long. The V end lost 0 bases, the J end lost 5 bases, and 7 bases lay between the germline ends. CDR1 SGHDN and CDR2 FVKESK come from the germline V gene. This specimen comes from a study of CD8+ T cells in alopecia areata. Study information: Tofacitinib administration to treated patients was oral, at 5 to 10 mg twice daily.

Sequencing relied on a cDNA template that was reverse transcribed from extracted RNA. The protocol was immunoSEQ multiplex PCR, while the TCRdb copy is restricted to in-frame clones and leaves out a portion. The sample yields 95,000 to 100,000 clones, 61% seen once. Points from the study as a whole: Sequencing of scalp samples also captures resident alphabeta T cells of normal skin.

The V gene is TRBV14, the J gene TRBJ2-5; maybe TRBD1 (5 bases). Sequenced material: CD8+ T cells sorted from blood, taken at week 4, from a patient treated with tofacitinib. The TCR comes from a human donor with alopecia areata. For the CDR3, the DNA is TGTGCCAGCAGCCAAGAACAGGTGGAGACCCAGTACTTC. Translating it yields CASSQEQVETQYF. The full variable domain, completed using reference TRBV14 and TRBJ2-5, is EAGVTQFPSHSVIEKGQTVTLRCDPISGHDNLYWYRRVMGKEIKFLLHFVKESKQDESGMPNNRFLAERTGGTYSTLKVQPAELEDSGVYFCASSQEQVETQYFGPGTRLLVL.